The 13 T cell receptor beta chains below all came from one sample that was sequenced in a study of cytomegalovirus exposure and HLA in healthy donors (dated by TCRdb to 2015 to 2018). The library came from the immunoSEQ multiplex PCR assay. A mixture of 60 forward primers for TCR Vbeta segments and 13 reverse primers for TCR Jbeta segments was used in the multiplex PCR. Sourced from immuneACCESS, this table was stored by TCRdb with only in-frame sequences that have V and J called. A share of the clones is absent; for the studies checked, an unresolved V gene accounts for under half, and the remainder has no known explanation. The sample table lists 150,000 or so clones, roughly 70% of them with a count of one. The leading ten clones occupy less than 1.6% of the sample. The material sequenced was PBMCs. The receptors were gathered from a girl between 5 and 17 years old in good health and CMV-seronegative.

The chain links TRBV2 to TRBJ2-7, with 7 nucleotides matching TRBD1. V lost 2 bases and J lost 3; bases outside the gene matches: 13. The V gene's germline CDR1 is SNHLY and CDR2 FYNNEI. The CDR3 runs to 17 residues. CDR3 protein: CASSESSGTVLHYEQYF. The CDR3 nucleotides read TGTGCCAGCAGTGAATCATCCGGGACAGTTTTACACTACGAGCAGTACTTC.

CDR3 in DNA: TGTGCCGTCACGGGGGCTGAAGCTTTCTTT. Its protein product is CAVTGAEAFF. V gene TRBV21-1 combines with J gene TRBJ1-1. TRBV21-1 is marked as a pseudogene. The CDR3 runs to 10 residues.

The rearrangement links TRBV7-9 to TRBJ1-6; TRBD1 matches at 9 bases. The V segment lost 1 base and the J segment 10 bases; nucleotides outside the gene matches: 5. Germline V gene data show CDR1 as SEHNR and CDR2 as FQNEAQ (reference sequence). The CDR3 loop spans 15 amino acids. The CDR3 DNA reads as TGTGCCAGCAGCTTAGTGGGACAGGGAATCTCACCCCTCCACTTT. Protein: CASSLVGQGISPLHF.

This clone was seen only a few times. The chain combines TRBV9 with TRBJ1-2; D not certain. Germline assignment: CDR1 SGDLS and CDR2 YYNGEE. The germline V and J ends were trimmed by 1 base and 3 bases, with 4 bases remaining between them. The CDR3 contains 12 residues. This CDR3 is CASSVLDYGYTF. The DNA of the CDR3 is TGTGCCAGCAGCGTACTAGACTATGGCTACACCTTC.

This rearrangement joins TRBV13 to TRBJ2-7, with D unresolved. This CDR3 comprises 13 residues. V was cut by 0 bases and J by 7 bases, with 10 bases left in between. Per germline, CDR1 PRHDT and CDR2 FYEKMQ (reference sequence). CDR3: CASSLGRSREQYF. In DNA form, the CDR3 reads TGTGCCAGCAGCTTAGGCCGCTCTCGGGAGCAGTACTTC.

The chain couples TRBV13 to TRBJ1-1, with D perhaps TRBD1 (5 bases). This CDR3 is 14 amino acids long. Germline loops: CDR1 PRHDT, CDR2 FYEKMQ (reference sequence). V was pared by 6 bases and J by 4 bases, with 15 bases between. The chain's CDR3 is CASRPPSGVTEAFF. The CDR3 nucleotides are TGTGCCAGCAGGCCCCCGTCGGGGGTCACTGAAGCTTTCTTT.

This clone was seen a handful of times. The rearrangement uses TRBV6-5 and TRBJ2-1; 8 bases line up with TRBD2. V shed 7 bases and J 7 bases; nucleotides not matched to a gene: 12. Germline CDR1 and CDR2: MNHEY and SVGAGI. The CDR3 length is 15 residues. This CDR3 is CASMIYPGGRNEQFF. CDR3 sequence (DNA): TGTGCCAGCATGATTTATCCGGGGGGGAGGAATGAGCAGTTCTTC.

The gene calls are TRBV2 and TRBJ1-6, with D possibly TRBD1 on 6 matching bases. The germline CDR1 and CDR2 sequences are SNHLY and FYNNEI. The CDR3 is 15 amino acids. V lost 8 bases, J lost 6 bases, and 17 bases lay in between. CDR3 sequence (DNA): TGTGCCAGCTCCCAGACTGGACAGCGTAATTCACCCCTCCACTTT. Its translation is CASSQTGQRNSPLHF.

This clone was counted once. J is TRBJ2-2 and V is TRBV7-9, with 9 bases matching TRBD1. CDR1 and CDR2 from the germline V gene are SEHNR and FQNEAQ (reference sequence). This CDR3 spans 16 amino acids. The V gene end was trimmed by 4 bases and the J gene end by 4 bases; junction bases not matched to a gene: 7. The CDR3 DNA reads TGTGCCAGCAGCTCGCCGGACAGGGGACGCACCGGGGAGCTGTTTTTT. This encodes CASSSPDRGRTGELFF.

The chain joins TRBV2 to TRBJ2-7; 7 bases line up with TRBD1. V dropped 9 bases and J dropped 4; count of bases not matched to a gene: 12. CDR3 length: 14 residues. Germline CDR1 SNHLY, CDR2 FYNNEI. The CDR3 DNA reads TGTGCCAGGCAACCGGCACAGGGGTCTTACGAGCAGTACTTC. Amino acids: CARQPAQGSYEQYF.

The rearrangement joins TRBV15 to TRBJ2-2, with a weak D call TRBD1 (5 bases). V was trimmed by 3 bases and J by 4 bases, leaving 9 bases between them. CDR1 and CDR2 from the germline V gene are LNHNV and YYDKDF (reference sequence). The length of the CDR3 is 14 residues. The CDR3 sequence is CATSSDRFTGELFF. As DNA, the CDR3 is TGTGCCACCAGCAGTGACAGATTCACCGGGGAGCTGTTTTTT.

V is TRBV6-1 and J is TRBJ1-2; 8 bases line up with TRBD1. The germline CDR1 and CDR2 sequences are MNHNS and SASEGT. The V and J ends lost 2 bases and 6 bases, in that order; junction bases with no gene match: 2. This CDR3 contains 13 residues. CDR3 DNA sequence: TGTGCCAGCAGTGAATGGACAGGGAATGGCTACACCTTC. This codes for CASSEWTGNGYTF.

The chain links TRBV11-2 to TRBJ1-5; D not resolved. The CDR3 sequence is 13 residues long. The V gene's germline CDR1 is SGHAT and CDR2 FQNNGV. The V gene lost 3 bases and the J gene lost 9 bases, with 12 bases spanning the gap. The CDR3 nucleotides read TGTGCCAGCAGCTTCTTGGAGGGATCGCCCCAGCATTTT. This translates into CASSFLEGSPQHF.